This T cell receptor beta chain was identified in a study of cytomegalovirus exposure and HLA in healthy donors (dated by TCRdb to 2015 to 2018). General notes on the study: According to an earlier analysis of 587 of the donors, 200 million or so T cells yielded 117 million unique TCR beta sequences and about 280 Gb of sequence data. Every discovery cohort repertoire had been produced on one sequencing platform. Of the approximately 400 genotyped donors, approximately 80% were placed in the genetic ancestry cluster associated with self-reported Caucasian donors. The study aimed to test whether cataloging public T cell receptors could reveal signatures of past pathogen exposure. High-throughput TCR immunosequencing, statistical association of individual TCRs with disease status, and machine learning were combined to predict cytomegalovirus infection status. A later analysis re-examined previously published TCR beta repertoires from about 670 donors and added high-resolution HLA genotyping to investigate patterns of TCR occurrence. An early release that covered some 640 HLA-typed donors contained around 300 gigabases of sequencing data and some 87 million unique TCR sequences. A separate validation cohort of roughly 130 different subjects was used in addition to the roughly 720-subject first cohort. Because of strong linkage in the cohort, roughly five DR-DQ haplotypes were treated as single units for association and clustering. Alongside the repertoire data, information on donor age, sex, ethnicity and CMV serostatus was compiled. The T cell repertoires of 550 to 850 subjects were profiled by immunosequencing and related to cytomegalovirus serostatus. Rather than using new phenotypic data, the later analysis identified candidate immune exposures from TCR beta sequences and from how often those sequences occurred across donors. Genome-wide SNP genotypes for about 65% of the 666 donors were used in a later genetic analysis, which treated that subset as a discovery cohort. Class I and class II HLA loci were covered by the typing at four-digit resolution. Among about 390 genotyped donors of the cohort, an average of 235,054 unique TCR beta nucleotide sequences were sequenced per donor, around 18% of them non-productive. In an earlier analysis of several hundred of the donors, high-throughput TCR beta sequencing was used to judge whether each TCR beta V gene segment behaved as functional or pseudogenic. The number of donors typed differed by locus, with about 629-630 for A, B, C, DRB1 and DQB1, over 500 for DQA1, nearly 610 for DPA1, and 450 to 480 for DPB1.

The cohort consisted of 670 or so healthy bone marrow donors. At the time of sampling, every cohort member was nominally healthy, though immune exposures that went unrecorded were likely present. The donor was CMV seronegative and belonged to the group of 380 or so seronegative cohort members. Every donor gave a peripheral blood sample, and the peripheral blood mononuclear cells from that sample were used for TCR beta sequencing. Genomic DNA was extracted from the blood cell samples with the Qiagen DNeasy Blood Extraction Kit. Libraries were prepared through the immunoSEQ multiplex PCR assay. For the multiplex PCR, a mixture combining 60 forward primers for TCR Vbeta segments and 13 reverse primers for TCR Jbeta segments was used. The CDR3 region of rearranged TCR beta genes was amplified from genomic DNA by a multiplex PCR assay. The amplified TCR beta libraries were sequenced on the Illumina HiSeq System as 87-base-pair reads. The study's processing was this. In a later analysis, tens of millions of unique TCR beta chains were counted across the roughly 670 repertoires, and approximately 11 million of these chains were shared by at least two donors. Raw reads were error-corrected and collapsed into unique sequences by a nearest-neighbor algorithm in which closely related sequences were merged to remove PCR and sequencing errors. To assign V, D and J gene segments, CDR3 sequences were aligned to IMGT reference sequences. For a sequence to be retained, a match of at least six nucleotides was required to both a V gene segment and a J gene segment. Rearrangements were classified as productive when the CDR3 lacked stop codons and remained in frame with V and J, and all other rearrangements were classified as non-productive. Following IMGT convention, CDR3 was defined as the stretch from the second conserved V-encoded cysteine to the conserved J-encoded phenylalanine. The earlier analysis of more than 450 of the donors excluded sequences that lacked an unambiguous match to a single V gene segment. An earlier analysis of a few hundred of the donors classified V segments as functional when productive rearrangements were above 56.7% and as segregating when the standard deviation between donors was above 5%. To diagnose cytomegalovirus status from the catalog of TCR beta chain sequences, a statistical classification framework was built. V and J gene assignment, in a later analysis, came from comparing TCR nucleotide sequences with IMGT/GENE-DB human TR gene sequences. The TCRdist pipeline was used in a later analysis to assign CDR3 sequences and most-parsimonious VDJ recombination scenarios. In a later analysis, every TCR beta chain was defined by the combination of its CDR3 amino acid sequence and its V-gene family, and reads without a unique V-gene family were dropped. A later analysis removed 592 highly shared, low-generation-probability nucleotide sequences to deal with suspected cross-contamination and a sequencing artifact. In a later analysis, a clonal expansion index for each public chain was calculated from normalized within-repertoire ranks of inferred template counts. In a later analysis, generation probabilities were computed using a VDJ recombination model fitted to out-of-frame rearrangements, and the results were checked against IGoR. In a later analysis, TCR-TCR, TCR-HLA and TCR-CMV co-occurrence was scored with hypergeometric tests, and a repertoire-size bias correction was applied to TCR pairs. In a later analysis, false discovery rates were estimated by permuting HLA or CMV assignments 20 times. In a later analysis, co-occurring TCRs were grouped using DBSCAN, with TCRdist sequence similarity added in when clustering inside HLA-allele-positive subsets. Co-occurrence clustering excluded repertoires with fewer than 30,000 or more than 120,000 public chains, plus five with anomalous nucleotide sharing. TCRdb took over this immuneACCESS table, retaining in-frame rearrangements with V and J assigned. Such tables are incomplete; in checked studies, under half of the missing clones stem from an unresolved V gene, and the remainder is unexplained. V and J calls and clone size are copied from that table; D and trimming were computed from the DNA. The sample's table lists a count of tens of thousands of clones. 0.58% of the sample lies in the top ten.

With respect to this clone: Its antigen is not yet known.

The investigation overall reported the following: In a later genetic analysis, a missense DCLRE1C variant was associated with V-gene and J-gene trimming of TCR beta chains, and the association was replicated in an independent cohort. In a later analysis, HLA-associated TCR beta chains were found to be more clonally expanded and to have lower generation probabilities than equally common non-associated chains. In a later analysis, around 17,000 TCR beta sequences were associated with specific HLA alleles at a false discovery rate of 0.05. In the study, 150 to 200 TCR beta chains were listed as associated with cytomegalovirus. Correlated functional status among segregating V segments might be attributable to linkage disequilibrium, but an unknown experimental factor could not be ruled out. Three of the identified cytomegalovirus-associated TCR beta chains were confirmed in vitro to be specific for cytomegalovirus antigens. HLA typing was unavailable for some donors at each locus, so association tests used only the typed subset. In an earlier analysis of about 540 of the donors, most TCR beta V segments were observed in productive rearrangements about 90% or about 30% of the time, broadly matching IMGT annotations. In a later analysis, TCR association rates were found to vary across HLA loci, with the most associated TCRs seen for DRB1 alleles and the fewest for HLA-C alleles. It was suggested by the authors that the approach could potentially be generalized to other disease states and immunological phenotypes. In a later genetic analysis, fewer N-insertions in productive TCRs were reported among donors in an Asian-associated ancestry cluster than the approximately 630-donor mean. The 87-base-pair reads could not distinguish some IMGT-functional V segments, including TRBV6-2 and TRBV6-3, so those segments were excluded. A group of highly shared sequence variants was considered likely to be a technical artifact of the sequencing pipeline. Most TCR sequences were seen in very few donors, while some public TCRs were found in many individuals. Because counts were too low, about 18 rarely observed V segments, including chromosome 9 orphons, were excluded from the earlier analysis of fewer than 650 of the donors. A further reported finding was that TCR beta sequences accurately predicted the HLA-A and HLA-B alleles for most subjects in the first cohort. When HLA alleles, especially DR and DQ, strongly co-occurred, TCR associations were difficult to assign to individual alleles. Only TCR beta chains were sequenced in this cohort, and the absence of alpha or paired-chain data limited detectable features. In a later analysis, several top co-occurrence clusters were reported to appear linked to parvovirus B19, influenza, CMV and Epstein-Barr virus. The presence/absence analyses assumed that sequencing depth was roughly uniform across donors, and that assumption may not be true. Cytomegalovirus status was reported to be diagnosed by the classifier with high specificity and sensitivity in both the original and validation cohorts. Most CMV-associated TCR beta chains appeared to be HLA-restricted in a later analysis, and the HLA associations seemed to be driven largely by CMV exposure. Immune exposure information for the cohort was limited to CMV serostatus.

The CDR3, from cysteine to phenylalanine, totals 18 residues. Only the CDR3 portion is preserved as DNA: 54 bases, with reading frame beginning at the first base. As encoded in the germline V gene (reference sequence), CDR1 is MNHEY while CDR2 is SMNVEV. Germline trimming amounts to 0 bases on V and 2 bases on J, with 10 as the count of junction bases outside the gene matches. The specimen sequenced was PBMCs. The sequence came from a middle-aged man in good health and CMV-seronegative. This sequence uses TRBV27 and TRBJ2-7; 10 central bases correspond to TRBD2. The CDR3 protein: CASSLSPSGGALTYEQYF. The nucleotide sequence is TGTGCCAGCAGTTTATCTCCCAGCGGGGGGGCCCTCACCTACGAGCAGTACTTC.